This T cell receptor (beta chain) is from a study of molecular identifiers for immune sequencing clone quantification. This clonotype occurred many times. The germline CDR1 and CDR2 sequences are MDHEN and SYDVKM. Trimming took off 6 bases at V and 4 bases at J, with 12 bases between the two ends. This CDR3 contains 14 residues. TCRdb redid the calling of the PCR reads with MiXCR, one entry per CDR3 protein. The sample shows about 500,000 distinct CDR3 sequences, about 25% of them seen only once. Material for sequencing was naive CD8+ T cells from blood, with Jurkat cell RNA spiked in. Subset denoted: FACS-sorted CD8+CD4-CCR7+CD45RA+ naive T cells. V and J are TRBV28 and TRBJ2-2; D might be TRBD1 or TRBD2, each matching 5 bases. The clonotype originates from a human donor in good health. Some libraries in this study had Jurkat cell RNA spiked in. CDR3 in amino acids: CASRTGTATGELFF. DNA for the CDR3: TGTGCCAGCAGAACTGGGACGGCCACCGGGGAGCTGTTTTTT.